A single sample is the source of the 25 T cell receptor beta chains below, sequenced in a study of cytomegalovirus exposure and HLA in healthy donors. PCR employed 60 Vbeta and 13 Jbeta primers. TCRdb's table, derived via immunoSEQ multiplex PCR, lists solely in-frame clones and lacks some. The top ten clones hold roughly 2% of a sample with about 260,000 clones, approximately 84% of them seen once. Sample: PBMCs. All receptors derive from a middle-aged woman in good health and CMV-seropositive.

This sequence joins TRBV23-1 and TRBJ1-2; no clear D. TRBV23-1 has ORF status, its function being uncertain. The CDR3 extends over 20 amino acids. V lost 1 base and J 0 bases, leaving 24 bases between the germline ends. Here the CDR3 reads CASSQLKPRGIHTANYGYTF. CDR3 DNA sequence: TGCGCCAGCAGTCAATTAAAACCACGGGGAATCCATACAGCTAACTATGGCTACACCTTC.

V usage is TRBV6-4 and J usage is TRBJ2-1, with 12 bases aligning to TRBD2. This CDR3 is built from 15 residues. V lost 0 bases, J lost 6 bases, and 0 bases stayed unmatched. Germline loops: CDR1 MRHNA, CDR2 SNTAGT. CDR3 sequence (DNA): TGTGCCAGCAGTGACTCGACTAGCGGGAGCAATGAGCAGTTCTTC. The encoded protein is CASSDSTSGSNEQFF.

The genes are TRBV19 and TRBJ2-7; D is ambiguous. The ends were cut back, 1 base at V and 6 bases at J, with 10 bases in the middle. From germline, CDR1 is LNHDA and CDR2 SQIVND (reference sequence). This CDR3 is built from 13 residues. CDR3 sequence (DNA): TGTGCCAGTAGTATAGTTGACGGGTCCGAGCAGTACTTC. Protein sequence: CASSIVDGSEQYF.

This sequence joins TRBV30 and TRBJ2-2; TRBD2 might be the D (6 bases). The length of the CDR3 is 13 residues. The V end was cut by 0 bases, the J end by 6 bases, with 8 bases between. Germline CDR1 is GTSNPN and CDR2 is SVGIG (reference sequence). The CDR3 here is CAWSVLASGELFF. CDR3 in DNA: TGTGCCTGGAGTGTACTAGCCTCCGGGGAGCTGTTTTTT.

The chain joins TRBV11-3 to TRBJ1-4; the match to TRBD1 covers 7 bases. The trim removed 5 bases at V and 8 bases at J, leaving 8 bases unmatched. From germline, CDR1 is SGHNT and CDR2 YENEEA. This CDR3 contains 14 residues. Here the CDR3 reads CASSPDRAGEKLFF. The CDR3 DNA sequence: TGTGCCAGCAGCCCCGACAGGGCCGGCGAAAAACTGTTTTTT. Full variable domain (remainder filled in from reference TRBV11-3 and TRBJ1-4): EAGVVQSPRYKIIEKKQPVAFWCNPISGHNTLYWYLQNLGQGPELLIRYENEEAVDDSQLPKDRFSAERLKGVDSTLKIQPAELGDSAVYLCASSPDRAGEKLFFGSGTQLSVL.

This clone is a singleton in its sample. The chain is built from TRBV10-3 and TRBJ1-1, with a possible D match to TRBD1 (6 bases). The CDR3 extends over 14 amino acids. V lost 3 bases and J 7 bases, leaving 15 bases between the germline ends. Germline V lookup: CDR1 ENHRY, CDR2 SYGVKD. The CDR3 here is CAISDPGQGVEAFF. The CDR3 bases are TGTGCCATCAGTGATCCGGGACAAGGGGTTGAAGCTTTCTTT.

Only a few counts were recorded for this clone. The chain uses TRBV5-1 and TRBJ1-1, with D hard to call. Trimming shortened V by 6 bases and J by 4 bases, and 13 bases separated the two germline ends. Germline V gene sequence: CDR1 SGHRS, CDR2 YFSETQ. This CDR3 has 13 residues. As DNA, the CDR3 is TGCGCCAGCACCTCTCCCCCGGGCACTGAAGCTTTCTTT. Amino acid sequence: CASTSPPGTEAFF.

The chain employs TRBV9 and TRBJ2-2, with TRBD2 matching over 7 bases. The junction had 6 bases not matched to a gene; V was cut back by 4 bases and J by 6 bases. There are 14 residues in the CDR3. CDR1 SGDLS and CDR2 YYNGEE come from the germline V gene. This CDR3 is CASSRLGGPGELFF. Here the CDR3 DNA reads TGTGCCAGCAGCCGTTTGGGAGGGCCCGGGGAGCTGTTTTTT.

There are a few counts of this clone. Different DNA sequences within this sample yield the same CDR3. The genes are TRBV9 and TRBJ1-4; 8 bases agree with TRBD1. Germline CDR1 is SGDLS and CDR2 is YYNGEE. There are 16 residues in the CDR3. The V and J ends lost 2 bases and 1 base, in that order; junction bases with no gene match: 4. CDR3 bases: TGTGCCAGCAGCGTGGGCAGGGGGCTAACTAATGAAAAACTGTTTTTT. Translation: CASSVGRGLTNEKLFF.

The rearrangement links TRBV7-8 to TRBJ2-3, with 9 bases fitting TRBD1. V shed 5 bases, J shed 3 bases, and the junction held 9 bases outside the gene matches. This CDR3 is built from 16 residues. Looked up from germline, CDR1 is SGHVS and CDR2 is FQNEAQ. The CDR3 protein is CASSLRGGQGTDTQYF. For the CDR3, the DNA is TGTGCCAGCAGCCTTAGGGGTGGACAGGGGACAGATACGCAGTATTTT.

The rearrangement uses TRBV7-6 and TRBJ1-5; D is undetermined. This CDR3 contains 13 residues. Trimming cost V 2 bases and J 5 bases, with 7 bases left between them. Germline V gives CDR1 SGHVS, CDR2 FNYEAQ. CDR3 nucleotide sequence: TGTGCCAGCAGCTTATCGGTCGATCAGCCCCAGCATTTT. Its protein product is CASSLSVDQPQHF. The variable domain in full, with the rest retrieved from reference TRBV7-6 and TRBJ1-5, is GAGVSQSPRYKVTKRGQDVALRCDPISGHVSLYWYRQALGQGPEFLTYFNYEAQQDKSGLPNDRFSAERPEGSISTLTIQRTEQRDSAMYRCASSLSVDQPQHFGDGTRLSIL.

The gene calls are TRBV27 and TRBJ2-7; 9 bases align to TRBD2. Germline CDR1 reads MNHEY; CDR2 reads SMNVEV (reference sequence). The ends lost 6 bases at V and 3 bases at J; junction bases unmatched: 12. This CDR3 spans 16 amino acids. CDR3 DNA: TGTGCCAGCAGGGGAAAGACTAGCGGAACAAACTACGAGCAGTACTTC. This encodes CASRGKTSGTNYEQYF.

This clone showed up just a few times. The rearrangement uses TRBV28 and TRBJ1-5; D is possibly TRBD1 (6 bases). Germline CDR1 reads MDHEN; CDR2 reads SYDVKM. This CDR3 region has 17 residues. V dropped 9 bases and J dropped 2 bases, with 23 bases sitting between them. CDR3 DNA: TGTGCCAGTACTAATTGGGGGGGCAGGGGTGGCAATCAGCCCCAGCATTTT. Translating it yields CASTNWGGRGGNQPQHF. Based on the CDR3 plus reference TRBV28 and TRBJ1-5, the full variable domain is DVKVTQSSRYLVKRTGEKVFLECVQDMDHENMFWYRQDPGLGLRLIYFSYDVKMKEKGDIPEGYSVSREKKERFSLILESASTNQTSMYLCASTNWGGRGGNQPQHFGDGTRLSIL.

This clone was picked up a small number of times. The chain recombines TRBV19 with TRBJ1-4; 8 bases align to TRBD1. Germline V CDR1 and CDR2: LNHDA, SQIVND (reference sequence). This CDR3 is 13 amino acids long. With V trimmed by 6 bases and J by 7 bases, 4 bases remained unmatched. The CDR3 region has the DNA TGTGCCAGTAGGTGGACAGGGTCTGAAAAACTGTTTTTT. Its protein product is CASRWTGSEKLFF. Drawing the rest from reference TRBV19 and TRBJ1-4, the complete variable domain is DGGITQSPKYLFRKEGQNVTLSCEQNLNHDAMYWYRQDPGQGLRLIYYSQIVNDFQKGDIAEGYSVSREKKESFPLTVTSAQKNPTAFYLCASRWTGSEKLFFGSGTQLSVL.

V gene TRBV18 combines with J gene TRBJ2-1; TRBD2 aligns across 11 bases. Germline values: CDR1 KGHSH, CDR2 LQKENI. This CDR3 is built from 15 residues. J lost 8 bases, V lost 0 bases, and 3 bases had no gene match. CDR3 in DNA: TGTGCCAGCTCACCACCTAGCGGGAGGGGTTATGAGCAGTTCTTC. Encoded protein: CASSPPSGRGYEQFF.

The genes are TRBV28 and TRBJ1-2, with a tentative D call TRBD1 (5 bases). V lost 6 bases, J lost 5 bases, and 19 bases lay in between. CDR1 is MDHEN, CDR2 SYDVKM, per germline. CDR3 size: 15 residues. CDR3 in DNA: TGTGCCAGCAGCATTTTACAGGAAAGGCTTTATGGCTACACCTTC. Translation gives CASSILQERLYGYTF.

The CDR3 nucleotides read TGTGCCAGCAGTTACGCAGACAATGAGCAGTTCTTC. Its protein product is CASSYADNEQFF. The chain recombines TRBV6-5 with TRBJ2-1, with D uncertain. The ends were cut back, 2 bases at V and 5 bases at J, with 4 bases in the middle. Germline V gene lookup returns CDR1 MNHEY and CDR2 SVGAGI. The CDR3 totals 12 residues.

DNA of the CDR3: TGTGCCAGCTCACGGACAGGGGGCGGTCACGAGCAGTACTTC. The encoded protein is CASSRTGGGHEQYF. The J gene is TRBJ2-7, the V gene TRBV28, with TRBD1 matching over 11 bases. The CDR3 length is 14 residues. CDR1 and CDR2 (germline): MDHEN, SYDVKM. Trimming at V came to 8 bases and at J to 5 bases, leaving 8 bases not matched to a gene.

This chain joins TRBV5-1 and TRBJ2-5, with 7 bases identical to TRBD2. Germline values: CDR1 SGHRS, CDR2 YFSETQ. The CDR3 runs to 15 residues. The V gene end was trimmed by 7 bases and the J gene end by 4 bases; junction bases not matched to a gene: 13. The CDR3 coding sequence is TGCGCCAGCTGGGGATTGGCGGGAGTGCGAGAGACCCAGTACTTC. Amino acids: CASWGLAGVRETQYF. The full variable domain, rest sourced from reference TRBV5-1 and TRBJ2-5, is KAGVTQTPRYLIKTRGQQVTLSCSPISGHRSVSWYQQTPGQGLQFLFEYFSETQRNKGNFPGRFSGRQFSNSRSEMNVSTLELGDSALYLCASWGLAGVRETQYFGPGTRLLVL.

The chain combines TRBV30 with TRBJ2-3; 11 positions match TRBD2. The CDR3 extends over 15 amino acids. Unmatched junction bases numbered 5, after V lost 2 bases and J lost 4 bases. Looked up from germline, CDR1 is GTSNPN and CDR2 is SVGIG (reference sequence). The CDR3 here is CAWSNSGRGSDTQYF. CDR3 coding DNA: TGTGCCTGGAGTAATAGCGGGAGGGGCTCAGATACGCAGTATTTT.

This chain connects TRBV15 to TRBJ2-7, with 7 bases fitting TRBD2. The CDR3 is made up of 13 amino acids. V dropped 5 bases and J dropped 3; count of bases not matched to a gene: 4. CDR1 LNHNV and CDR2 YYDKDF come from the germline V gene (reference sequence). CDR3 bases: TGTGCCACCAGCCCGCCTAGCGGCTACGAGCAGTACTTC. Its protein is CATSPPSGYEQYF.

This chain uses TRBV4-1 with TRBJ2-7; TRBD1 aligns across 7 bases. Germline V lookup: CDR1 MGHRA, CDR2 YSYEKL. V was pared by 0 bases and J by 1 base, with 3 bases of the junction left unmatched. The length of the CDR3 is 15 residues. The CDR3 here is CASSQEWTGSYEQYF. Here the CDR3 DNA reads TGCGCCAGCAGCCAAGAGTGGACAGGTTCCTACGAGCAGTACTTC.

The chain combines TRBV5-4 with TRBJ2-7, with 12 bases lining up with TRBD2. Looked up from germline, CDR1 is SGHNT and CDR2 is YYREEE (reference sequence). This CDR3 spans 16 amino acids. After removal of 5 bases from V and 5 bases from J, the junction contained 11 bases not matched to a gene. The CDR3 bases are TGTGCCAGCAGTTCTAGCGGGAGGGCCGTGGAGGACGAGCAGTACTTC. Translation: CASSSSGRAVEDEQYF.

This clone was seen more than once but under ten times. V gene TRBV2 combines with J gene TRBJ1-1; no reliable D call. Trimming stripped 6 bases from V and 4 bases from J, with 12 bases between. The CDR3 contains 13 residues. Germline CDR1 SNHLY, CDR2 FYNNEI. The CDR3 DNA is TGTGCCAGCAGGAATAGCTCGGGCACTGAAGCTTTCTTT. Amino acids: CASRNSSGTEAFF.

In regard to this clone: At one of its ends the junction is not consistent with the germline gene, which may arise from a read error. This chain connects TRBV7-9 to TRBJ1-1, with 7 bases lining up with TRBD1. Per germline, CDR1 SEHNR and CDR2 FQNEAQ (reference sequence). The CDR3 spans 17 residues. CDR3 in amino acids: CSSSLGGPQGRNTEAFF. In DNA, the CDR3 is TGTTCCAGCAGCTTAGGAGGCCCACAGGGGAGGAACACTGAAGCTTTCTTT.